This TCR beta chain is drawn from a study of cytomegalovirus exposure and HLA in healthy donors. Overall study context: The roughly 660 first-cohort repertoires shared a platform with the approximately 130 validation repertoires, as reported in a later analysis. Study-wide results and limits: There were a few CMV-associated chains whose specificity for CMV antigens was confirmed in vitro.

To note about this clone: Its target is not known.

The V gene's germline CDR1 is MNHEY and CDR2 SMNVEV (reference sequence). The CDR3 extends over 15 amino acids. Trimming took 5 bases from V and 5 from J, leaving 19 bases between them. Sequenced by immunoSEQ multiplex PCR; TCRdb stores in-frame clones only, minus some. The sample yields 150,000 to 200,000 clones, around 96% seen once. V and J are TRBV27 and TRBJ2-7; a weak D match, TRBD1 (6 bases). The clonotype originates from a woman aged 18-29 years in good health and CMV-seronegative. Source material: PBMCs. CDR3 sequence reads: CASSRQDLFRNEQYF. In DNA form, the CDR3 reads TGTGCCAGCAGTCGACAGGACCTTTTTAGAAACGAGCAGTACTTC.